This TCR beta chain was captured in a study of shared clonotypes between healthy human individuals (dated by TCRdb to 2019 to 2021). Notes on the research overall: A couple of women and a few men aged 18 to 49 years were included in the cohort. Each donor's leukapheresis produced roughly between roughly 0.85 and 10 billion PBMCs. To estimate repertoire size and how much clonotype sharing occurs between individuals, the study deeply sequenced the blood TCR repertoires of five healthy adults. Libraries were prepared and TCR repertoires were sequenced by different laboratories using diverse techniques, in order to increase sequencing depth and limit assay-specific biases. Per donor, three plates each were used for CD4 naive and CD4 memory, two for CD8 naive, and one for CD8 memory. Study-wide conclusions, independent of this receptor: Sampling was restricted to blood, and TCR repertoires in tissue are likely to differ from TCR repertoires in blood. Larger estimated clonotype richness was generally found for naive subsets than for memory subsets. Clonotypes shared by all four sorted-subset donors showed higher generation probabilities than non-shared clonotypes. Because the study included a small number of donors, the genetic and exposure-history diversity represented was limited. Pairwise subsampling indicated that sequencing depth was expected to affect the degree of clonotype sharing among donors. When a few donors were compared, the shared fraction of clonotypes was around 5% for naive CD4, less than 4% for naive CD8, 2.3% for memory CD4, and under 0.5% for memory CD8. Even with the large sequencing depth, rarefaction of the sorted-subset datasets indicated that sequencing was incomplete.

TCR CDR3 regions were amplified from genomic DNA by multiplex PCR using the deep immunoSEQ assay. Extracted genomic DNA from each cell subset was distributed evenly across all wells of several immunoSEQ 96-well plates, and each plate was treated as a replicate. For sorted subsets, roughly 200 ng of genomic DNA, equivalent to some 30,000 T cell genomes, went into each replicate PCR. Purified libraries were measured with a Qubit 3.0 fluorometer, size-checked on a Bioanalyzer 2100, and measured again with the KAPA Library Quantification kit. Every immunoSEQ 96-well plate was sequenced on a separate single-read 150-cycle Illumina NextSeq 550 flow cell. The original pipeline was this. Because the immunoSEQ output held only junctional sequences and lacked quality scores, the filtering could not match the filtering applied to full-length reads. Sequences were annotated with PyIR, a Python wrapper for IgBLAST v1.9, using IMGT germline references to assign V/J genes and CDR3. Reads were filtered out if the reads had weak V/J assignments (E-value above 1e-6), no CDR3, stop codons, out-of-frame junctions, or ambiguous translated residues. V3J clonotypes were defined by identical inferred V gene, J gene, and CDR3 amino acid sequence. Percentage overlap between repertoires was calculated by dividing the number of shared unique clonotypes by the size of the smaller repertoire. Repertoire richness was assessed with RTK rarefaction, the Chao1 estimator, and Recon v2.1 estimates of unobserved clonotypes. Generation probabilities were computed with OLGA for all TCRbeta clonotypes obtained by the gDNA method from four donors. TCRdb carries this immuneACCESS record with in-frame sequences only. Its versions omit some clonotypes, under half of them owing to an unresolved V gene in the studies checked, with the rest unexplained. V, J and clone size are those of that table, while D and trimming were read from the DNA. The sample includes about 1 million clones, with around 78% observed a single time. More than 0.5% of the sample is in the top ten clones.

About this clone itself: Its cognate antigen has yet to be identified. Within one base of it there is no much larger clone, and no base qualities were kept. Other DNA sequences in the same sample also yield this CDR3.

Including cysteine and phenylalanine, the CDR3 has 14 amino acids. The sequence is cut down to CDR3 DNA, 42 bases in frame from base 1. For this chain, trimming is 4 bases at the V end and 3 bases at the J end, and the number of junction bases without a gene match is 4. According to the germline V gene, CDR1 reads SGHRS and CDR2 reads YFSETQ. The donors were healthy, HIV-negative adults who had no recently reported acute infections or vaccinations. Every donor was a Caucasian adult residing in Nashville, Tennessee, USA. CD4+ T cells were enriched by magnetic negative selection, after which naive cells were positively selected on CD45RA and the negative fraction was taken as the memory subset. Blood was collected by leukapheresis, and PBMCs were isolated by Ficoll-Histopaque density gradient centrifugation and then cryopreserved in liquid nitrogen vapor phase. Purity and quantity of every magnetically sorted T cell population were checked by analytical flow cytometry. Genomic DNA was isolated from each sorted fraction and quantified by UV absorbance on a Nanodrop 2000c.

Specimen: memory CD4+ T cells from PBMCs. The sample's cell subset or site, from its label and the paper: CD45RA-negative fraction. This sequence was found in a man aged 18 to 30 in good health. Some clones in this sample may be carry-over from other donors' samples. The V and J segments used are TRBV5-1 and TRBJ2-7; TRBD1 matches 10 bases in the middle. The CDR3 protein: CASSTGQGSYEQYF. The DNA sequence is TGCGCCAGCAGCACGGGACAGGGGAGCTACGAGCAGTACTTC.